This passage covers 29 T cell receptor beta chains from one sample sequenced in a study of T cell clonality in common variable immunodeficiency. Study conclusions and caveats: In common variable immunodeficiency, TCR beta chains reportedly carried fewer deletions and N-nucleotide insertions.

Antigens for these TCRs are unknown. Measured with immunoSEQ multiplex PCR; TCRdb has only the in-frame clones, and not every one. This sample has about 6,600 clones and no singletons, with 4% to 5.5% in the ten largest. Input material: peripheral blood mononuclear cells. These receptors were collected from a human donor with common variable immunodeficiency.

In its sample, this clone was seen a few times. The read finishes 3 residues shy of the CDR3 end, and the germline J gene is used to complete it. The chain carries TRBV13 and TRBJ2-7; maybe TRBD2 (6 bases). The CDR3 runs 13 residues. Trimming shortened V by 6 bases and J by 0 bases, and 9 bases separated the two germline ends. The germline gives CDR1 PRHDT, CDR2 FYEKMQ (reference sequence). The CDR3: CASSRGYSYEQYF. Partial CDR3 DNA: TGTGCCAGCAGTCGGGGGTACTCCTACGAG.

Remarks on this clone: The CDR3 end lies 3 residues beyond the end of the read and is filled in from the germline J gene. The V gene is TRBV7-2, the J gene TRBJ2-7; D unclear. Trimming took off 2 bases at V and 4 bases at J, with 3 bases between the two ends. CDR1 and CDR2 from the germline V gene are SGHTA and FQGNSA. The CDR3 loop spans 11 amino acids. CDR3 sequence reads: CASSLRYEQYF. The CDR3 DNA, read in part, is TGTGCCAGCAGCTTACGGTACGAG.

This clone was seen only a few times. Coverage ceases 3 residues before the CDR3 finishes, and the germline J gene fills in the end. The chain carries TRBV7-9 and TRBJ2-1, with 9 bases lining up with TRBD2. J was trimmed by 4 bases and V by 5 bases; bases with no gene match: 3. The CDR3 length is 14 residues. Per germline, CDR1 SEHNR and CDR2 FQNEAQ (reference sequence). This CDR3 reads CASSQGLAYNEQFF. The sequenced CDR3 bases are TGTGCCAGCAGCCAGGGACTAGCATACAATGAG.

This clone was counted a few times. Sequencing ends 3 residues short of the CDR3 end; the germline J gene provides the rest. V gene TRBV7-9 combines with J gene TRBJ1-2; weak D call: TRBD1 (5 bases). Germline CDR1 reads SEHNR; CDR2 reads FQNEAQ (reference sequence). The CDR3 extends over 12 amino acids. The CDR3 reads CASSPQTVSYTF. The covered CDR3 bases are TGTGCCAGCAGCCCCCAGACAGTTAGC.

This clone was seen more than once but under ten times. The missing CDR3 end, 3 residues past where the read stops, is filled in from the germline J gene. The V and J genes are TRBV19 and TRBJ2-5; TRBD2 aligns across 9 bases. Trimming at V came to 3 bases and at J to 5 bases, leaving 13 bases not matched to a gene. Germline CDR1 reads LNHDA; CDR2 reads SQIVND (reference sequence). The length of the CDR3 is 17 residues. The covered CDR3 bases are TGTGCCAGTAGTATGGGTTCGGGCGGACTAGCGAGGGAGACC. It is translated as CASSMGSGGLARET. The whole CDR3 protein is CASSMGSGGLARETQYF.

Turning to this clone: The read ends 3 residues shy of where the CDR3 ends; the end is completed using the germline J gene. The rearrangement links TRBV7-6 to TRBJ2-3, with D maybe TRBD2 (6 bases). V lost 3 bases and J 1 base, leaving 11 bases between the germline ends. The CDR3 contains 15 residues. CDR1 is SGHVS, CDR2 FNYEAQ, per germline. This chain's CDR3 is CASSLIPGGTDTQYF. CDR3 DNA, as far as it was read: TGTGCCAGCAGCTTGATCCCGGGGGGCACAGATACG.

Incomplete CDR3 DNA: TGTGCCAGCAGCTATGGGACTACCCCACAAGATGAG. This gives the protein CASSYGTTPQDE. The entire CDR3 reads CASSYGTTPQDEQFF. The genes are TRBV5-5 and TRBJ2-1, with 7 bases matching TRBD2. Coverage ceases 3 residues before the CDR3 finishes, and the germline J gene fills in the end. This CDR3 comprises 15 residues. Germline CDR1 SGHKS, CDR2 YYEKEE (reference sequence). V shed 3 bases, J shed 8 bases, and the junction held 11 bases outside the gene matches. Drawing the rest from reference TRBV5-5 and TRBJ2-1, the complete variable domain is DAGVTQSPTHLIKTRGQQVTLRCSPISGHKSVSWYQQVLGQGPQFIFQYYEKEERGRGNFPDRFSARQFPNYSSELNVNALLLGDSALYLCASSYGTTPQDEQFFGPGTRLTVL.

Of note for this clone: Read sequence stops 3 residues before the CDR3 end, and the germline J gene provides the missing end. This chain links TRBV2 with TRBJ2-2; 9 bases fit TRBD1. Germline values: CDR1 SNHLY, CDR2 FYNNEI. The CDR3 consists of 16 residues. V lost 3 bases and J lost 6; bases outside the gene matches: 8. The CDR3 reads CASSDGQGLSAGELFF. Incomplete CDR3 DNA: TGTGCCAGCAGTGATGGACAGGGGTTATCTGCCGGGGAG. The entire variable domain, with the rest obtained from reference TRBV2 and TRBJ2-2, is as follows: EPEVTQTPSHQVTQMGQEVILRCVPISNHLYFYWYRQILGQKVEFLVSFYNNEISEKSEIFDDQFSVERPDGSNFTLKIRSTKLEDSAMYFCASSDGQGLSAGELFFGEGSRLTVL.

Comment on this clone: The CDR3 is cut off 3 residues early in the read; its end comes from the germline J gene. V gene TRBV7-9 combines with J gene TRBJ1-4, with a possible D match to TRBD1 (5 bases). Trimming pared 1 base from V and 0 bases from J, leaving 6 bases between. The CDR3 extends over 15 amino acids. The germline V gene has CDR1 SEHNR and CDR2 FQNEAQ (reference sequence). CDR3 amino acids: CASSLEGTTNEKLFF. CDR3 DNA (partial): TGTGCCAGCAGCTTAGAGGGGACAACTAATGAAAAA. The full variable domain, in which reference TRBV7-9 and TRBJ1-4 provide the parts outside the CDR3, is DTGVSQNPRHKITKRGQNVTFRCDPISEHNRLYWYRQTLGQGPEFLTYFQNEAQLEKSRLLSDRFSAERPKGSFSTLEIQRTEQGDSAMYLCASSLEGTTNEKLFFGSGTQLSVL.

Note on this clone: The DNA ends 3 residues before the CDR3 does, and the rest of the CDR3 is filled in from the germline J gene. The V and J genes are TRBV7-3 and TRBJ2-5; TRBD2 aligns across 8 bases. V was pared by 2 bases and J by 1 base, with 3 bases of the junction left unmatched. There are 15 residues in the CDR3. The germline CDR1 and CDR2 sequences are SGHTA and FQGTGA. CDR3 loop: CASSLRGRPQETQYF. The DNA read from the CDR3 is TGTGCCAGCAGCTTACGCGGGAGGCCCCAAGAGACC. Supplemented by reference TRBV7-3 and TRBJ2-5, the full variable domain reads GAGVSQTPSNKVTEKGKYVELRCDPISGHTALYWYRQSLGQGPEFLIYFQGTGAADDSGLPNDRFFAVRPEGSVSTLKIQRTERGDSAVYLCASSLRGRPQETQYFGPGTRLLVL.

As regards this clone: From the germline J gene comes the end of the CDR3, since the read stops 3 residues before it. The chain carries TRBV19 and TRBJ2-7, with no clear D. The V end was cut by 6 bases, the J end by 3 bases, with 15 bases between. The CDR3 spans 14 residues. CDR1 is LNHDA, CDR2 SQIVND, per germline (reference sequence). The part of the CDR3 DNA that was read is TGTGCCAGTAGCCCCGCCCTGAACGGCTACGAG. Translated: CASSPALNGYE. The full CDR3 sequence reads CASSPALNGYEQYF.

This clone occurred a few times. The DNA ends 3 residues before the CDR3 does, and the rest of the CDR3 is filled in from the germline J gene. The genes are TRBV19 and TRBJ2-1; D ambiguous. Trimming took 0 bases from V and 5 from J, leaving 14 bases between them. Per germline, CDR1 LNHDA and CDR2 SQIVND (reference sequence). The CDR3 contains 16 residues. CDR3 DNA (partial): TGTGCCAGTAGTATAGATGGCGGTATCAAGAACAATGAG. The encoded protein is CASSIDGGIKNNE. The entire CDR3 protein reads CASSIDGGIKNNEQFF.

This clone was seen more than once but under ten times. The read gets to within 3 residues of the CDR3 end, and the germline J gene fills in the rest. The J gene is TRBJ2-5, the V gene TRBV7-2; no clear D gene. From germline, CDR1 is SGHTA and CDR2 FQGNSA. The CDR3 is made up of 13 amino acids. V shed 5 bases and J shed 3 bases, with 10 bases lying between them. The part of the CDR3 DNA that was read is TGTGCCAGCAGCACAGATGGCGAAGAGACC. It encodes CASSTDGEET. In full, the CDR3 reads CASSTDGEETQYF.

This clone was picked up a small number of times. The read falls 3 residues short of the CDR3 end, and the missing part is taken from the germline J gene. The V gene is TRBV6-2 or TRBV6-3, the J gene TRBJ2-7, with D possibly being TRBD1 (6 bases). The CDR3 runs to 12 residues. Looked up from germline, CDR1 is MNHEY and CDR2 is SVGEGT. Deletions cut 6 bases from V and 6 bases from J, with 12 bases between. CDR3 sequence: CASRDPGAEQYF. The sequenced part of the CDR3 DNA is TGTGCCAGCAGGGACCCAGGGGCCGAG.

This clone was found a few times. Sequencing ends 3 residues short of the CDR3 end; the germline J gene provides the rest. The V gene is TRBV7-2, the J gene TRBJ1-5; no clear D. The V end lost 5 bases, the J end lost 0 bases, and 8 bases lay between the germline ends. Germline CDR1 reads SGHTA; CDR2 reads FQGNSA. The CDR3 sequence is 14 residues long. The CDR3 sequence: CASSTKYSNQPQHF. CDR3 bases read: TGTGCCAGCAGCACAAAATATAGCAATCAGCCC. The variable domain in full, completed from reference TRBV7-2 and TRBJ1-5, reads GAGVSQSPSNKVTEKGKDVELRCDPISGHTALYWYRQSLGQGLEFLIYFQGNSAPDKSGLPSDRFSAERTGGSVSTLTIQRTQQEDSAVYLCASSTKYSNQPQHFGDGTRLSIL.

This clone appeared a few times. The read ends 3 residues early relative to the CDR3; the germline J gene fills the gap. The chain is built from TRBV7-9 and TRBJ1-5; D unresolved. Looked up from germline, CDR1 is SEHNR and CDR2 is FQNEAQ (reference sequence). This CDR3 comprises 12 residues. The germline V and J ends were trimmed by 2 bases and 4 bases, with 3 bases remaining between them. The CDR3 reads CASSLQNQPQHF. CDR3 DNA (partial): TGTGCCAGCAGCTTACAAAATCAGCCC.

There are a few counts of this clone. The read falls 3 residues short of the CDR3 end, and the missing part is taken from the germline J gene. The chain has TRBV19 and TRBJ2-7; 11 nucleotides match TRBD2. Germline CDR1 LNHDA, CDR2 SQIVND (reference sequence). The CDR3 length is 14 residues. Losses at the gene ends were 4 bases for V and 4 bases for J; bases not matched to a gene: 3. The sequenced CDR3 bases are TGTGCCAGTAGTACCGGGACTAGCGGATACGAG. It yields the protein CASSTGTSGYE. The whole CDR3 protein reads CASSTGTSGYEQYF.

Comments on this clone: The read comes to an end 3 residues before the CDR3 does, leaving the germline J gene to fill in the end. The chain couples TRBV18 to TRBJ1-5; D unresolved. Germline V lookup: CDR1 KGHSH, CDR2 LQKENI. The CDR3 has 15 residues. Trimming removed 6 bases from V and 4 bases from J, with 16 bases in between. Incomplete CDR3 DNA: TGTGCCAGCTCCCCCGAGTCTAATTTGAATCAGCCC. Translation: CASSPESNLNQP. The entire CDR3 protein is CASSPESNLNQPQHF.

As concerns this clone: With the read ending 3 residues before the CDR3 end, the germline J gene is used to fill in that end. V usage is TRBV6-2 or TRBV6-3 and J usage is TRBJ2-7; 11 positions match TRBD2. The germline gives CDR1 MNHEY, CDR2 SVGEGT. The V segment lost 2 bases and the J segment 0 bases; nucleotides outside the gene matches: 0. This CDR3 spans 15 amino acids. The CDR3 spells CASSYGLAGSYEQYF. CDR3 DNA (partial): TGTGCCAGCAGTTACGGACTAGCGGGCTCCTACGAG.

A few counts support this clone. This chain's CDR3 is CASSTTSGSYEQYF. The CDR3 DNA, read in part, is TGTGCCAGCAGCACGACTAGCGGGAGCTACGAG. The J gene is TRBJ2-7, the V gene TRBV7-9, with 12 bases fitting TRBD2. The sequenced fragment ends 3 residues before the CDR3 boundary, so the rest is inferred from the germline J gene. The CDR3 covers 14 residues. The germline CDR1 and CDR2 sequences are SEHNR and FQNEAQ (reference sequence). V shed 5 bases and J 3 bases; nucleotides not matched to a gene: 2. Together with reference TRBV7-9 and TRBJ2-7, the CDR3 gives the full variable domain: DTGVSQNPRHKITKRGQNVTFRCDPISEHNRLYWYRQTLGQGPEFLTYFQNEAQLEKSRLLSDRFSAERPKGSFSTLEIQRTEQGDSAMYLCASSTTSGSYEQYFGPGTRLTVT.

By frequency in the sample, this clone is medium-sized. The CDR3 loop is CSANGQKNIQYF. The covered CDR3 bases are TGCAGTGCAAACGGACAGAAAAACATT. The chain combines TRBV20-1 with TRBJ2-4, with a weak D call TRBD1 (6 bases). The CDR3 end falls 3 residues outside the read, so it is completed with the germline J gene. There are 12 residues in the CDR3. Germline V CDR1 and CDR2: DFQATT, SNEGSKA (reference sequence). V was cut by 6 bases and J by 4 bases, with 10 bases left in between.

Concerning this clone itself: Read coverage stops 3 residues before the CDR3 terminus; the germline J gene supplies the remainder. The chain joins TRBV7-3 to TRBJ2-1, with TRBD2 identical over 8 bases. Germline-derived CDR1 and CDR2 are SGHTA and FQGTGA. The CDR3 is 15 amino acids. With V trimmed by 5 bases and J by 3 bases, 6 bases remained unmatched. CDR3 DNA, as far as it was read: TGTGCCAGCAGCCCGAGGCGGGAGGTCTACAATGAG. It codes for CASSPRREVYNE. The CDR3 in its entirety is CASSPRREVYNEQFF.

A remark on this clone: At one of its ends the junction is not consistent with the germline gene, which may arise from a read error. The sequence runs out 3 residues before the end of the CDR3; the remainder is reconstructed from the germline J gene. The genes are TRBV19 and TRBJ1-5, with D possibly being TRBD1 (5 bases). The CDR3 spans 13 residues. From germline, CDR1 is LNHDA and CDR2 SQIVND (reference sequence). CDR3 bases read: TGTGCCAGTAGTATGTGGGGCAAGCAGCCC. This sequence encodes CASSMWGKQP. The full CDR3 is CASSMWGKQPQHF.

This clone is labeled medium-sized (0.01 to 0.1%). The DNA read from the CDR3 is TGCAGTGCTAGAGATCCCCGGACTAGCGGCTCCTACGAG. This codes for CSARDPRTSGSYE. In full, the CDR3 is CSARDPRTSGSYEQYF. The J gene is TRBJ2-7, the V gene TRBV20-1; TRBD2 matches at 10 bases. The read stops 3 residues short of the end of the CDR3; the missing end is completed from the germline J gene. From germline, CDR1 is DFQATT and CDR2 SNEGSKA (reference sequence). This CDR3 is built from 16 residues. The V segment lost 0 bases and the J segment 0 bases; nucleotides outside the gene matches: 5.

This clone was counted between two and nine times. The CDR3 reads CASSGTGGRETQYF. The sequenced CDR3 bases are TGTGCCAGCTCCGGGACAGGGGGCCGGGAGACC. The chain employs TRBV18 and TRBJ2-5; TRBD1 matches 12 bases. The read ends 3 residues before the CDR3 terminus; that terminus is restored from the germline J gene. CDR1 is KGHSH and CDR2 is LQKENI in the germline V gene. The CDR3 is made up of 14 amino acids. Trimming took 6 bases from V and 5 from J; bases not matched to a gene: 4. The full variable domain, completed using reference TRBV18 and TRBJ2-5, is NAGVMQNPRHLVRRRGQEARLRCSPMKGHSHVYWYRQLPEEGLKFMVYLQKENIIDESGMPKERFSAEFPKEGPSILRIQQVVRGDSAAYFCASSGTGGRETQYFGPGTRLLVL.

This clone was counted only a few times. Sequencing ends 3 residues short of the CDR3 end; the germline J gene provides the rest. The chain couples TRBV7-6 to TRBJ2-7; D may be TRBD2 (6 bases). Trimming took off 0 bases at V and 3 bases at J, with 9 bases between the two ends. The CDR3 spans 14 residues. Germline V gene sequence: CDR1 SGHVS, CDR2 FNYEAQ. The chain's CDR3 is CASSLASGDYEQYF. The sequenced CDR3 bases are TGTGCCAGCAGCTTAGCTAGCGGAGACTACGAG.

This clone was seen a handful of times. The read terminates 3 residues before the CDR3 end, so the remaining end is supplied by the germline J gene. The chain joins TRBV5-6 to TRBJ2-2; no clear D gene. Trimming left V 0 bases short and J 1 base short, with 7 bases between. Germline CDR1 and CDR2: SGHDT and YYEEEE. The CDR3 covers 15 residues. Partial CDR3 DNA: TGTGCCAGCAGCTTGGGACTCATGAACACCGGGGAG. This codes for CASSLGLMNTGE. The complete CDR3 protein is CASSLGLMNTGELFF.

This clone was detected a few times. The read gets to within 3 residues of the CDR3 end, and the germline J gene fills in the rest. The chain recombines TRBV7-2 with TRBJ2-3; 7 bases are a match to TRBD2. The CDR3 runs to 15 residues. With V trimmed by 2 bases and J by 3 bases, 5 bases remained unmatched. CDR1 and CDR2 from the germline V gene are SGHTA and FQGNSA. CDR3 sequence: CASSLSLRETDTQYF. The sequenced CDR3 bases are TGTGCCAGCAGCTTAAGTTTGCGGGAGACAGATACG. The full variable domain, in which reference TRBV7-2 and TRBJ2-3 provide the parts outside the CDR3, is GAGVSQSPSNKVTEKGKDVELRCDPISGHTALYWYRQSLGQGLEFLIYFQGNSAPDKSGLPSDRFSAERTGGSVSTLTIQRTQQEDSAVYLCASSLSLRETDTQYFGPGTRLTVL.

The sample holds a few counts of this clone. The read comes to an end 3 residues before the CDR3 does, leaving the germline J gene to fill in the end. This chain uses TRBV18 with TRBJ2-2, with TRBD1 identical over 8 bases. The CDR3 totals 17 residues. Germline values: CDR1 KGHSH, CDR2 LQKENI. The V and J ends lost 8 bases and 0 bases, in that order; junction bases with no gene match: 11. The sequenced part of the CDR3 DNA is TGTGCCAGCCCAAGGACTACACAGGGGGCGAACACCGGGGAG. This gives the protein CASPRTTQGANTGE. The complete CDR3 protein is CASPRTTQGANTGELFF.